This TCR beta chain derives from a study of blood T cell repertoires in COVID-19. Study overall: T cells, B-cell-depleted T cells, or PBMCs provided the cDNA or gDNA that served as material.

Original methodology: Counts of nucleated cells, estimated from reference gene primer amplification, were obtained. Produced via immunoSEQ multiplex PCR; TCRdb's table is partial and in-frame only. V and J calls and clone size follow that table, whereas D and trimming were derived from the DNA. This table has 290,000 or so clones, around 84% appearing once. Germline values: CDR1 DFQATT, CDR2 SNEGSKA (reference sequence). The ends were cut back, 3 bases at V and 7 bases at J, with 19 bases in the middle. The length of the CDR3 is 15 residues. Sequencing was done on a sample of peripheral blood. The receptor was isolated from a man in his sixties or seventies with acute or convalescent COVID-19. The chain joins TRBV20-1 to TRBJ2-4; perhaps TRBD2 as D (6 bases). CDR3 DNA sequence: TGCAGTGCTAGTAGGGGTAACGGCGGGATGAACATTCAGTACTTC. Translated: CSASRGNGGMNIQYF.